This T cell receptor (beta chain) was profiled in a study of blood T cell repertoires in COVID-19. Study in general: Sites across the United States, Italy and Spain contributed samples from acute and convalescent COVID-19.

Per the study methods: Amplification of reference gene primers was used by the study to estimate nucleated cell counts. Sequencing was performed with immunoSEQ multiplex PCR; in TCRdb, only in-frame clones are kept and a portion is missing. Clonal size and the V and J genes are those of that table, whereas D and trimming came from the DNA. The sample shows about 42,000 clones, 65% to 80% of them seen only once. V was shortened by 3 bases and J by 3 bases, with 12 bases between the two germline ends. Per germline, CDR1 KGHSH and CDR2 LQKENI. The CDR3 has 15 amino acids. The genes are TRBV18 and TRBJ1-5; TRBD1 might be the D (6 bases). The receptor comes from an elderly man with acute or convalescent COVID-19. Sequencing used peripheral blood. The CDR3 sequence is CASSPIRDNNQPQHF. The DNA for the CDR3 is TGTGCCAGCTCACCGATTAGGGACAACAATCAGCCCCAGCATTTT.